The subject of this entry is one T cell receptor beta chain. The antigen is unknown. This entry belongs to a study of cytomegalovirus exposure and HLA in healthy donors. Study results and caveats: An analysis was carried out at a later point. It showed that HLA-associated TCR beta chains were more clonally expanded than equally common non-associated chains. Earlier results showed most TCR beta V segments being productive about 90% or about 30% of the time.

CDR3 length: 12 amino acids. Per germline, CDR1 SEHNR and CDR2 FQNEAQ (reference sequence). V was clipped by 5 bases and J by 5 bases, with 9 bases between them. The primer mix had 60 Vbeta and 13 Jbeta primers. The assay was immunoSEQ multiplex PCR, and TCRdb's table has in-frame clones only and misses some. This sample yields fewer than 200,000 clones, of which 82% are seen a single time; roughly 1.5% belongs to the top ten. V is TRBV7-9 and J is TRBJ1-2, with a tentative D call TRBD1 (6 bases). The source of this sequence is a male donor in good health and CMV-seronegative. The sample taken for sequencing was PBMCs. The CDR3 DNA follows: TGTGCCAGCAGCCCCCAGGGGTATGGCTACACCTTC. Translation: CASSPQGYGYTF. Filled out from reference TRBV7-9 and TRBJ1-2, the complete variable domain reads DTGVSQNPRHKITKRGQNVTFRCDPISEHNRLYWYRQTLGQGPEFLTYFQNEAQLEKSRLLSDRFSAERPKGSFSTLEIQRTEQGDSAMYLCASSPQGYGYTFGSGTRLTVV.